A selection of T cell receptor beta chains follows, all from one sample in a study of blood T cell repertoires in COVID-19. Measured with immunoSEQ multiplex PCR; TCRdb has only the in-frame clones, and not every one. Of hundreds of thousands of clones listed, 84% are singletons. Sequencing was done on a sample of peripheral blood. All receptors derive from a man aged 25 to 40 with active or convalescent COVID-19. The CDR3 runs from the conserved cysteine through the conserved F or W. Each record gives: clone size, D gene, J gene, V gene, CDR3 length, CDR3 DNA, CDR3 protein. A D gene is named only where the DNA matches it firmly. Some rows mark clone size as missing; the rest say once, few, many or name a class of expanded clone.

>NA|NA|TRBJ1-1|TRBV18|17
TGTGCCAGCTCACCCCCTTCGAGGGGGACCATGAACACTGAAGCTTTCTTT
CASSPPSRGTMNTEAFF
>NA|TRBD1|TRBJ1-5|TRBV4-3|14
TGCGCCAGCAGCCAGGACAGGGCTGGGACTCCCCAGCATTTT
CASSQDRAGTPQHF
>NA|NA|TRBJ1-5|TRBV7-2|16
TGTGCCAGCAGCCCGACGGCGGGGTTTAGCAATCAGCCCCAGCATTTT
CASSPTAGFSNQPQHF
>NA|NA|TRBJ2-1|TRBV27|15
TGTGCCAGCCGCCTTCTACCACAGGGAGGGTATGAGCAGTTCTTC
CASRLLPQGGYEQFF
>NA|TRBD1|TRBJ1-3|TRBV7-2|15
TGTGCCAGCAGCCTCGGGACAGGGGGCAGGAACACCATATATTTT
CASSLGTGGRNTIYF
>NA|NA|TRBJ1-1|TRBV18|15
TGTGCCAGCTCATCAACCACGGGGATGAACACTGAAGCTTTCTTT
CASSSTTGMNTEAFF
>NA|NA|TRBJ1-3|TRBV28|15
TGTGCCAGCAGGGGGGGTTCTGGGGGTGGAAACACCATATATTTT
CASRGGSGGGNTIYF
>NA|NA|TRBJ2-6|TRBV9|18
TGTGCCAGCAGCGTAGATCCAGGGGAGGGCAATGGGGCCAACGTCCTGACTTTC
CASSVDPGEGNGANVLTF
>NA|NA|TRBJ1-2|TRBV3-1/TRBV3-2|15
TGTGCCAGCAGCCAAGAACGTACAGGGTTTTATGGCTACACCTTC
CASSQERTGFYGYTF
>NA|NA|TRBJ1-2|TRBV30|13
TGTGCCTGCGTCTTGGGGCTCGGCTATGGCTACACCTTC
CACVLGLGYGYTF
>NA|TRBD2|TRBJ2-3|TRBV5-8|16
TGTGCCAGCAGCGGGGGGGACCTCGGGAGCACAGATACGCAGTATTTT
CASSGGDLGSTDTQYF
>few|TRBD2|TRBJ2-3|TRBV19|15
TGTGCCAGTAGTATTCAAGCGGGAGGGATAGATACGCAGTATTTT
CASSIQAGGIDTQYF
>NA|NA|TRBJ2-5|TRBV5-1|16
TGCGCCAGCAGCTTGGCCAAGGCGGACATGCAAGAGACCCAGTACTTC
CASSLAKADMQETQYF
>once|TRBD2|TRBJ2-7|TRBV18|17
TGTGCCAGCTCACCACCGGTCGCGGCTAGCGGCTCCTACGAGCAGTACTTC
CASSPPVAASGSYEQYF
>NA|TRBD1|TRBJ2-2|TRBV12-5|16
TGTGCTAGTGGTTTGGCCGGGACAGGGGCAACCGGGGAGCTGTTTTTT
CASGLAGTGATGELFF
>NA|NA|TRBJ1-1|TRBV5-1|11
TGCGCCAGCAGCTTTGGCAGTGAAGCTTTCTTT
CASSFGSEAFF
>NA|TRBD2|TRBJ2-3|TRBV6-4|15
TGTGCCAGCAGGCAAGCGGGGGACGGCACAGATACGCAGTATTTT
CASRQAGDGTDTQYF
>once|NA|TRBJ2-5|TRBV6-5|16
TGTGCCAGCAGTTACGGGCAGGGTGGGCGCCGGGAGACCCAGTACTTC
CASSYGQGGRRETQYF
>NA|NA|TRBJ1-2|TRBV29-1|14
TGCAGCGTTCCCCTTGTTGCAGGGAGGTATGGCTACACCTTC
CSVPLVAGRYGYTF
>NA|TRBD1|TRBJ1-1|TRBV5-4|15
TGTGCCAGCAGCCGAACCGGGACAGTGAACACTGAAGCTTTCTTT
CASSRTGTVNTEAFF
>NA|NA|TRBJ1-6|TRBV30|15
TGTGCCTGGAGTACCGAATCGGTCGCTAATTCACCCCTCCACTTT
CAWSTESVANSPLHF
>NA|NA|TRBJ1-1|TRBV28|13
TGTGCCAGCTTCGTTAAAAAGAACACTGAAGCTTTCTTT
CASFVKKNTEAFF
>NA|TRBD2|TRBJ2-1|TRBV2|21
TGTGCCAGCAGTACCTCACCCCCCGGGACTAGCGGGAGACGGAGTAGCGATGAGCAGTTCTTC
CASSTSPPGTSGRRSSDEQFF
>few|NA|TRBJ1-2|TRBV28|12
TGTGCCAGCAGTATCTCCCTCGGGGGCTACACCTTC
CASSISLGGYTF
>few|TRBD1|TRBJ1-5|TRBV19|15
TGTGCCAGTAGTATCTGGTCGAACAGGGGTCAGCCCCAGCATTTT
CASSIWSNRGQPQHF
>NA|NA|TRBJ1-2|TRBV7-2|13
TGTGCCAGCAGCCCCGACAGGTCTGGCGGCTACACCTTC
CASSPDRSGGYTF
>NA|NA|TRBJ1-5|TRBV21-1|19
TGTGCCAGCAGCAAGGGACAGGGGCACCCCATGTCTATCAATCAGCCCCAGCATTTT
CASSKGQGHPMSINQPQHF
>NA|TRBD1|TRBJ1-1|TRBV4-2|13
TGTGCCAGCAGCCACCCACAGGGGCCTGAAGCTTTCTTT
CASSHPQGPEAFF
>NA|TRBD1|TRBJ1-2|TRBV7-9|13
TGTGCCAGCAGCCCGGGACAGGGCAATGGCTACACCTTC
CASSPGQGNGYTF
>NA|NA|TRBJ1-2|TRBV7-9|13
TGTGCCAGCAGCTTAGGTGGAGAGGGTGGCTACACCTTC
CASSLGGEGGYTF
>NA|NA|TRBJ2-5|TRBV5-4|15
TGTGCCAGCAGCCCCCCAGCGGGCCCGGGTGAGACCCAGTACTTC
CASSPPAGPGETQYF
>NA|TRBD1|TRBJ1-2|TRBV7-2|14
TGTGCCAGCAGCCGGGACAGGCCGGGATATGGCTACACCTTC
CASSRDRPGYGYTF
>NA|TRBD1|TRBJ2-7|TRBV18|15
TGTGCCAGCTCACCGCTTGGACAGGTACCATCCGAGCAGTACTTC
CASSPLGQVPSEQYF
>NA|NA|TRBJ1-4|TRBV27|17
TGTGCCAGCAGTTTAAGGAGTTTCGACCGAACTAATGAAAAACTGTTTTTT
CASSLRSFDRTNEKLFF
>NA|TRBD1|TRBJ1-2|TRBV28|16
TGTGCCAGCAGCACTCCAGGAGCAGGGGGAAACTATGGCTACACCTTC
CASSTPGAGGNYGYTF
>NA|TRBD1|TRBJ1-3|TRBV11-2|14
TGTGCCAGCAGCTTACCAGGGGGCGGAAACACCATATATTTT
CASSLPGGGNTIYF
>NA|NA|TRBJ1-2|TRBV7-2|12
TGTGCCAGCAGCTTAGAGGACATGAGGTACACCTTC
CASSLEDMRYTF
>NA|TRBD1|TRBJ2-2|TRBV2|15
TGTGCCAGCAGACCCGACAGGGCCCCCACCGGGGAGCTGTTTTTT
CASRPDRAPTGELFF
>NA|NA|TRBJ1-2|TRBV18|16
TGTGCCAGCTCGCCGACGGTCGACAGCGCCCTGGGAGGCTACACCTTC
CASSPTVDSALGGYTF
>NA|NA|TRBJ1-5|TRBV9|12
TGTGCCAGCAGCGTAGAAGGAGGGCCCCAGCATTTT
CASSVEGGPQHF
>NA|NA|TRBJ2-1|TRBV6-5|14
TGTGCCAGCAGTTTGCTGGGGGCGTTAAATGAGCAGTTCTTC
CASSLLGALNEQFF
>NA|TRBD1|TRBJ2-1|TRBV7-9|15
TGTGCCAGCAGCCGCGGACAGGGGGTCTACAATGAGCAGTTCTTC
CASSRGQGVYNEQFF
>NA|NA|TRBJ2-1|TRBV6-5|14
TGTGCCAGCAGAGTGGGGGGAGGCTACAATGAGCAGTTCTTC
CASRVGGGYNEQFF
>NA|TRBD1|TRBJ2-4|TRBV9|15
TGTGCCAGCAGCCCCGGACAGGTCGATCTGAACATTCAGTACTTC
CASSPGQVDLNIQYF
>NA|NA|TRBJ2-3|TRBV15|14
TGTGCCACCAGCAGAGACCTAGTGACAGATACGCAGTATTTT
CATSRDLVTDTQYF
>NA|NA|TRBJ2-2|TRBV6-4|11
TGTGCCAGCAGTACTTTGGGGGAGCTGTTTTTT
CASSTLGELFF
>few|TRBD1|TRBJ1-5|TRBV6-2/TRBV6-3|19
TGTGCCAGCAGCTCCGGGACAGGGGAGAATAAGCGTAACAATCAGCCCCAGCATTTT
CASSSGTGENKRNNQPQHF
>NA|NA|TRBJ1-2|TRBV7-2|15
TGTGCCAGCAGCCCCCGGAATATAGGGGGTGAAGGCTACACCTTC
CASSPRNIGGEGYTF
>NA|TRBD1|TRBJ1-1|TRBV9|15
TGTGCCAGCAGCGCGACACAGGGGACGGGCACTGAAGCTTTCTTT
CASSATQGTGTEAFF
>NA|NA|TRBJ1-2|TRBV6-5|15
TGTGCCAGCAGTTACCAGGCTCAAGGTCGCTATGGCTACACCTTC
CASSYQAQGRYGYTF
>NA|NA|TRBJ2-5|TRBV5-1|14
TGCGCCAGCAGCGCGAGCGGTTCGGAGGAGACCCAGTACTTC
CASSASGSEETQYF
>NA|NA|TRBJ1-2|TRBV27|13
TGTGCCAGCAGTTTAGCAGGGGAGGGAGGCTACACCTTC
CASSLAGEGGYTF